This T cell receptor beta chain is drawn from a study of human T cells and chemical hapten exposure. Blood, whole and unfractionated, served as the source for total RNA extraction. Unique molecular identifiers were attached to individual cDNA molecules within the library. TCRdb processed the reads anew with MiXCR; each CDR3 protein has one entry. The sample has 120,000 or so distinct CDR3 sequences; less than 10% are singletons. The sequencing input was whole blood. The TCR originated in a human donor in good health. Some clones in this sample may be carry-over from other donors' samples.

The CDR3 protein is CASSHQRQGKKRVAYNEQFF. Written as DNA, the CDR3 is TGCGCCAGCAGCCACCAGAGACAGGGTAAAAAGCGGGTTGCCTACAATGAGCAGTTCTTC. The chain employs TRBV4-1 and TRBJ2-1; a possible D gene is TRBD1 (7 bases). The length of the CDR3 is 20 residues. CDR1 is MGHRA and CDR2 is YSYEKL in the germline V gene. Trimming shortened V by 3 bases and J by 2 bases, and 26 bases separated the two germline ends.